This is a list of T cell receptor beta chains from one sample in a study of T-cell reconstitution after alpha-beta-depleted transplantation in children. TCRdb fed the PCR reads into MiXCR, producing one record per CDR3 protein. Among 400,000 to 500,000 distinct CDR3 sequences listed, roughly 10% were seen once. The source was PBMCs from the stem cell graft donor, collected from the stem cell graft. Every receptor here comes from a human donor who donated a stem cell graft to a child with acute myeloid leukemia. Both conserved end residues are part of each CDR3. The D gene is left open where the match is weak. Clone size is given for some rows only: seen once, a few or many times, or a class if the clone is expanded.

d_gene	abundance	j_gene	v_gene	CDR3aa	CDR3nt
NA	NA	TRBJ2-5	TRBV20-1	CSASSEGGLLETQYF	TGCAGTGCTAGTAGTGAGGGGGGTCTCTTAGAGACCCAGTACTTC
NA	few	TRBJ1-1	TRBV7-9	CATRGPQGTEAFF	TGTGCCACCCGAGGCCCGCAAGGTACTGAAGCTTTCTTT
NA	NA	TRBJ1-6	TRBV5-5	CASSLAGRLLYSPLHF	TGTGCCAGCAGCCTTGCTGGGCGGCTTCTGTACTCACCCCTCCACTTT
NA	few	TRBJ2-7	TRBV6-2/TRBV6-3	CASSYSNGGYYEQYF	TGTGCCAGCAGTTACTCGAATGGCGGATACTACGAGCAGTACTTC
NA	few	TRBJ1-4	TRBV15	CATSRRTAHFNEKLFF	TGTGCCACCAGCAGACGGACCGCCCATTTTAATGAAAAACTGTTTTTT
TRBD1	few	TRBJ1-4	TRBV6-4	CASSEDPPGQGNEKLFF	TGTGCCAGCAGTGAAGATCCCCCGGGACAGGGAAATGAAAAACTGTTTTTT
NA	NA	TRBJ2-1	TRBV29-1	CSVVWNTGWFF	TGCAGCGTTGTATGGAACACCGGGTGGTTCTTC
NA	few	TRBJ1-1	TRBV28	CASSLPGMNTEAFF	TGTGCCAGCAGTTTACCGGGTATGAACACTGAAGCTTTCTTT
TRBD2	NA	TRBJ2-1	TRBV12-3/TRBV12-4	CASRFSGGSYNEQFF	TGTGCCAGCAGATTTAGCGGGGGGTCCTACAATGAGCAGTTCTTC
NA	NA	TRBJ1-2	TRBV5-6	CASSGPHRDLGYTF	TGTGCCAGCAGCGGGCCACACAGGGATCTTGGCTACACCTTC
NA	NA	TRBJ2-3	TRBV7-9	CASSPVGGLFTDTQYF	TGTGCCAGCAGCCCTGTCGGGGGCTTATTCACAGATACGCAGTATTTT
TRBD1	NA	TRBJ2-2	TRBV2	CAISFLKGQGETPRELFF	TGTGCCATCAGTTTCCTCAAGGGACAGGGGGAGACACCCCGGGAGCTGTTTTTT
NA	NA	TRBJ2-7	TRBV5-1	CASSLVTSYEQYF	TGCGCCAGCAGCTTGGTTACATCCTACGAGCAGTACTTC
TRBD1	NA	TRBJ2-3	TRBV5-6	CASSNRDREVRVSTDTQYF	TGTGCCAGCAGCAACCGGGACAGGGAAGTGCGGGTGAGCACAGATACGCAGTATTTT
TRBD2	NA	TRBJ2-7	TRBV20-1	CSARERGHWDEQYF	TGCAGTGCTAGGGAGCGGGGTCACTGGGACGAGCAGTACTTC
TRBD1	few	TRBJ2-1	TRBV5-1	CASSPRTGEGEQFF	TGCGCCAGCAGCCCGAGGACAGGGGAGGGTGAGCAGTTCTTC
NA	many	TRBJ1-4	TRBV29-1	CSVGVRTAQMRKLFF	TGCAGCGTTGGCGTTCGGACAGCTCAAATGAGAAAACTGTTTTTT
TRBD1	NA	TRBJ1-1	TRBV5-1	CASSFTGTGHTEAFF	TGCGCCAGCAGTTTTACCGGGACAGGACACACTGAAGCTTTCTTT
NA	few	TRBJ2-5	TRBV7-8	CASSRGSQRQETQYF	TGTGCCAGCAGCCGAGGGAGTCAGCGGCAAGAGACCCAGTACTTC
NA	many	TRBJ2-2	TRBV2	CASRIRSHTGELFF	TGTGCCAGCAGAATACGCAGCCACACCGGGGAGCTGTTTTTT
TRBD1	NA	TRBJ2-5	TRBV20-1	CSAPGQGIQETQYF	TGCAGTGCCCCGGGACAGGGCATCCAAGAGACCCAGTACTTC
NA	many	TRBJ2-3	TRBV20-1	CSAVGAADTQYF	TGCAGTGCTGTCGGGGCAGCAGATACGCAGTATTTT
NA	few	TRBJ1-1	TRBV12-3/TRBV12-4	CASSFYGNTEAFF	TGTGCCAGCAGTTTCTACGGAAACACTGAAGCTTTCTTT
NA	many	TRBJ2-3	TRBV7-9	CASRRDSNTDTQYF	TGTGCCAGCAGGAGGGACTCAAACACAGATACGCAGTATTTT
NA	NA	TRBJ2-1	TRBV29-1	CSHGRGASLYNEQFF	TGCAGCCATGGGAGGGGGGCTAGCCTCTACAATGAGCAGTTCTTC
NA	NA	TRBJ2-7	TRBV19	CAAGDSYEQYF	TGTGCCGCAGGGGACTCCTACGAGCAGTACTTC
NA	few	TRBJ2-7	TRBV5-1	CASSIKPLDPGEQYF	TGCGCCAGCAGCATCAAGCCCTTGGACCCGGGGGAGCAGTACTTC
TRBD2	few	TRBJ2-1	TRBV12-3/TRBV12-4	CASSFGVLAGGSYNEQFF	TGTGCCAGCAGTTTCGGGGTTCTAGCGGGGGGTTCTTACAATGAGCAGTTCTTC
NA	NA	TRBJ2-5	TRBV7-2	CASSLIGQGGETQYF	TGTGCCAGCAGCTTAATCGGGCAGGGCGGAGAGACCCAGTACTTC
NA	NA	TRBJ2-2	TRBV5-5	CASSLLLASNTGELFF	TGTGCCAGCAGCTTGTTGTTAGCGTCGAACACCGGGGAGCTGTTTTTT
TRBD1	NA	TRBJ2-4	TRBV20-1	CSARGQEGIQYF	TGCAGTGCTAGGGGACAGGAAGGCATTCAGTACTTC
TRBD1	few	TRBJ1-2	TRBV7-8	CASSPPGQVYGYTF	TGTGCCAGCAGCCCCCCGGGACAGGTTTATGGCTACACCTTC
TRBD1	many	TRBJ1-3	TRBV5-6	CASSPTGGGGNTIYF	TGTGCCAGCAGCCCTACAGGGGGAGGTGGAAACACCATATATTTT
NA	NA	TRBJ2-1	TRBV29-1	CSVEQGPSYNEQFF	TGCAGCGTTGAACAGGGGCCTTCCTACAATGAGCAGTTCTTC
TRBD1	NA	TRBJ1-2	TRBV29-1	CSVETGTGNYGYTF	TGCAGCGTTGAGACCGGGACAGGGAACTATGGCTACACCTTC
NA	NA	TRBJ1-6	TRBV3-1	CASSPRWNLDSPLHF	TGTGCCAGCAGCCCCCGTTGGAACCTGGATTCACCCCTCCACTTT
NA	many	TRBJ2-3	TRBV24-1	CATSDFATDTQYF	TGTGCCACCAGTGATTTCGCCACAGATACGCAGTATTTT
NA	few	TRBJ2-5	TRBV7-8	CATGRAQETQYF	TGTGCCACGGGCCGGGCCCAAGAGACCCAGTACTTC
TRBD1	many	TRBJ1-2	TRBV27	CASSSTGGGYTF	TGTGCCAGCAGCAGTACAGGGGGCGGCTACACCTTC
TRBD2	NA	TRBJ2-5	TRBV7-2	CASSLTSGGGGETQYF	TGTGCCAGCAGCTTAACTAGCGGGGGGGGAGGAGAGACCCAGTACTTC
NA	NA	TRBJ1-2	TRBV29-1	CSVDKGSTGYGYTF	TGCAGCGTTGATAAAGGCAGTACCGGCTATGGCTACACCTTC
NA	many	TRBJ1-1	TRBV20-1	CSAFVRMNTEAFF	TGCAGTGCTTTCGTCAGGATGAACACTGAAGCTTTCTTT
NA	NA	TRBJ2-1	TRBV6-2/TRBV6-3	CASSYTTEQFF	TGTGCCAGCAGTTATACTACAGAGCAGTTCTTC
NA	few	TRBJ1-2	TRBV20-1	CSASPGQSEGYGYTF	TGCAGTGCTAGCCCCGGGCAGTCGGAGGGGTATGGCTACACCTTC
TRBD2	few	TRBJ2-2	TRBV12-3/TRBV12-4	CASSFGGAGELFF	TGTGCCAGCAGTTTTGGGGGGGCCGGGGAGCTGTTTTTT
NA	few	TRBJ2-5	TRBV20-1	CSAYRAGLQETQYF	TGCAGTGCTTACAGGGCTGGGCTCCAAGAGACCCAGTACTTC
TRBD1	few	TRBJ2-5	TRBV20-1	CSAVRRDRPQETQYF	TGCAGTGCTGTAAGACGGGACAGACCACAAGAGACCCAGTACTTC
NA	many	TRBJ2-1	TRBV20-1	CSARDVASWGQFF	TGCAGTGCTAGAGATGTTGCTAGCTGGGGGCAGTTCTTC
TRBD1	NA	TRBJ1-6	TRBV11-2	CASSSGPGGNSPLHF	TGTGCCAGCAGCTCAGGACCAGGGGGTAATTCACCCCTCCACTTT
TRBD2	NA	TRBJ2-5	TRBV7-2	CASSLLAGIQETQYF	TGTGCCAGCAGCTTATTAGCGGGGATCCAAGAGACCCAGTACTTC
NA	few	TRBJ2-3	TRBV29-1	CSPKAADTQYF	TGCAGCCCGAAAGCAGCGGATACGCAGTATTTT
TRBD2	NA	TRBJ2-5	TRBV30	CAWSVGLAEETQYF	TGTGCCTGGAGTGTGGGACTAGCGGAAGAGACCCAGTACTTC
NA	few	TRBJ1-1	TRBV20-1	CSAPPTKDTEAFF	TGCAGTGCCCCACCCACAAAGGACACTGAAGCTTTCTTT
TRBD1	few	TRBJ1-2	TRBV7-2	CASSVTGTGDPYTF	TGTGCCAGCAGCGTGACCGGGACAGGGGACCCTTACACCTTC
TRBD2	few	TRBJ2-7	TRBV6-5	CASSYSRLAGAEQYF	TGTGCCAGCAGTTACTCGCGCCTAGCGGGAGCCGAGCAGTACTTC
NA	many	TRBJ2-4	TRBV12-3/TRBV12-4	CASTRENAKNIQYF	TGTGCCAGCACCAGGGAGAATGCCAAAAACATTCAGTACTTC
NA	NA	TRBJ2-7	TRBV2	CASGRVYEQYF	TGTGCCAGCGGAAGGGTTTACGAGCAGTACTTC
NA	NA	TRBJ1-1	TRBV27	CASSLSGREKTEAFF	TGTGCCAGCAGTTTATCGGGCAGGGAAAAAACTGAAGCTTTCTTT
TRBD2	NA	TRBJ2-5	TRBV19	CASKGGGGPGETQYF	TGTGCCAGTAAGGGAGGCGGGGGGCCGGGAGAGACCCAGTACTTC